Listed below are T cell receptor beta chains from one sample, sequenced in a study of T-cell memory formation after mild COVID-19. One entry per CDR3 protein results from TCRdb running MiXCR on the 5' RACE reads. There are approximately 230,000 distinct CDR3 sequences in the sample; around 15% occur only once, and approximately 3.5% lies in the top ten. What was sequenced was PBMCs or a T cell subset sorted from them (not recorded which). The receptor set was obtained from a man between 18 and 29 years old who had mild COVID-19 (a few samples of this study predate the infection). Cell type and time point are not known. Both conserved end residues are trimmed from each CDR3. Clone size is shown for a subset of rows, as once, few, many or a class of expanded clone.

size,V,CDR3
NA,TRBV10-3,AISELVSEAF
few,TRBV10-2,ATGPTGGEQF
many,TRBV5-6,ASTSSKGQADTQY
few,TRBV12-3/TRBV12-4,ASRMGGTIPGEQF
NA,TRBV3-1,ASSQGTAGETQC
many,TRBV7-2,ASSFDGGYQPQH
few,TRBV20-1,SARDLRGIYNEQF
few,TRBV24-1,ATSVTGEKSDTQY
once,TRBV5-1,ASQTGQNTEAF
NA,TRBV5-1,ASMDSYEQY
NA,TRBV7-9,ASSPRRSGGSDTQY
few,TRBV5-5,ASSRTPTADSGVVDISPLH
many,TRBV2,ASSGRDTQY
NA,TRBV4-2,ASSPTRAKQYNSPLH